The 17 T cell receptor beta chains reported below all come from one sample, sequenced in a study of blood T cell repertoires in COVID-19. TCRdb's copy holds only in-frame clones and misses some; the assay was immunoSEQ multiplex PCR. The sample holds 350,000 to 450,000 clones, roughly 90% seen once. The specimen sequenced was peripheral blood. The receptors shown here come from a man aged 40-55 years with acute or convalescent COVID-19.

The J gene is TRBJ1-4, the V gene TRBV2, with D possibly being TRBD1 (6 bases). CDR1 and CDR2 (germline): SNHLY, FYNNEI. This CDR3 comprises 15 residues. V dropped 6 bases and J dropped 8 bases, with 19 bases sitting between them. CDR3 nucleotides: TGTGCCAGCAGCCTGGACAGCGGCCGGGGAGAAAAACTGTTTTTT. This codes for CASSLDSGRGEKLFF.

The rearrangement uses TRBV6-5 and TRBJ1-3; the match to TRBD1 covers 8 bases. The V gene's germline CDR1 is MNHEY and CDR2 SVGAGI. Trimming removed 5 bases from V and 8 bases from J; junction bases left unmatched: 11. This CDR3 is built from 15 residues. Here the CDR3 DNA reads TGTGCCAGCAGTCTACGGACAGGGAGAGAGGACACCATATATTTT. This translates into CASSLRTGREDTIYF.

The V gene is TRBV6-5, the J gene TRBJ1-3; 7 bases are a match to TRBD1. Losses at the gene ends were 6 bases for V and 3 bases for J; bases not matched to a gene: 5. Germline assignment: CDR1 MNHEY and CDR2 SVGAGI. This CDR3 has 14 amino acids. The DNA for the CDR3 is TGTGCCAGCAGACCAGGGGGACTTGGAAACACCATATATTTT. As protein: CASRPGGLGNTIYF.

Concerning this clone itself: A read error may account for a junction end that differs from germline. The chain joins TRBV7-7 to TRBJ1-5; 7 bases agree with TRBD1. The CDR3 is 16 amino acids. Looked up from germline, CDR1 is SSHAT and CDR2 is FNYEAQ (reference sequence). The CDR3 DNA follows: TGTGCTAGCAGCTTACTGGACAGGTGTAGCAATCAGCCCCAGCATTTT. It translates to CASSLLDRCSNQPQHF. Full variable domain (remainder filled in from reference TRBV7-7 and TRBJ1-5): GAGVSQSPRYKVTKRGQDVTLRCDPISSHATLYWYQQALGQGPEFLTYFNYEAQPDKSGLPSDRFSAERPEGSISTLTIQRTEQRDSAMYRCASSLLDRCSNQPQHFGDGTRLSIL.

The sample holds a few counts of this clone. The gene calls are TRBV4-1 and TRBJ2-2, with 7 bases that match TRBD2. Germline V gene lookup returns CDR1 MGHRA and CDR2 YSYEKL. The trim removed 2 bases at V and 4 bases at J, leaving 16 bases unmatched. The CDR3 is 19 amino acids. CDR3 in DNA: TGCGCCAGCAGCCAACATGTATTGGGGCGGGAGTTAGCCACCGGGGAGCTGTTTTTT. Residues: CASSQHVLGRELATGELFF.

This chain connects TRBV7-2 to TRBJ2-2, with D maybe TRBD1 (8 bases). Germline loops: CDR1 SGHTA, CDR2 FQGNSA. CDR3 length: 16 residues. The V and J ends lost 2 bases and 7 bases respectively, with 17 bases between them. CDR3 region: CASSLQPTGEGGELFF. CDR3 coding DNA: TGTGCCAGCAGCTTACAGCCGACAGGGGAGGGCGGGGAGCTGTTTTTT.

The rearrangement uses TRBV11-2 and TRBJ2-7, with D tentatively TRBD2 (5 bases). The CDR3 consists of 12 residues. Germline loops: CDR1 SGHAT, CDR2 FQNNGV. V shed 2 bases and J shed 5 bases, with 7 bases lying between them. CDR3 sequence (DNA): TGTGCCAGCAGCTTAACCGGGAACGAGCAGTACTTC. This sequence encodes CASSLTGNEQYF.

The chain uses TRBV6-2 or TRBV6-3 and TRBJ2-1, with TRBD2 identical over 7 bases. J gave up 6 bases and V 6 bases, and 11 bases lay outside the gene matches. Germline CDR1 reads MNHEY; CDR2 reads SVGEGT. This CDR3 region has 15 residues. The CDR3 DNA reads as TGTGCCAGCAGCCGCCTAGCGGAGACACTCAATGAGCAGTTCTTC. It is translated as CASSRLAETLNEQFF.

The CDR3 protein is CASSLARNIETGELFF. The CDR3 DNA follows: TGCGCCAGCAGCTTGGCGCGTAATATTGAAACCGGGGAGCTGTTTTTT. The V and J genes are TRBV5-1 and TRBJ2-2; D not certain. The length of the CDR3 is 16 residues. The V gene's germline CDR1 is SGHRS and CDR2 YFSETQ. Deletions cut 0 bases from V and 5 bases from J, with 14 bases between.

This clone is a singleton in its sample. The DNA for the CDR3 is TGTGCCAGCAGCCGGACAGGGACCTATGGCTACACCTTC. Amino acids: CASSRTGTYGYTF. The chain carries TRBV11-2 and TRBJ1-2; 8 positions match TRBD1. Germline CDR1 SGHAT, CDR2 FQNNGV. V lost 5 bases to trimming and J lost 4 bases; unmatched junction nucleotides: 3. The CDR3 has 13 residues.

This clone was picked up a small number of times. The chain recombines TRBV5-1 with TRBJ2-5; D is possibly TRBD2 (6 bases). The CDR3 consists of 17 residues. V was shortened by 2 bases and J by 1 base, with 18 bases between the two germline ends. Germline loops: CDR1 SGHRS, CDR2 YFSETQ. CDR3 nucleotides: TGCGCCAGCAGCTTAAACCGTAGCGGCATTACCCAAGAGACCCAGTACTTC. This codes for CASSLNRSGITQETQYF.

The CDR3, as DNA: TGTGCCAGCAGACTAGCCCGGGACTACCTTTCCACAGATACGCAGTATTTT. Translation: CASRLARDYLSTDTQYF. The chain employs TRBV2 and TRBJ2-3, with 7 bases that match TRBD2. The CDR3 spans 17 residues. With 6 bases clipped from V and 2 bases from J, the junction kept 14 bases outside the gene matches. Germline CDR1 SNHLY, CDR2 FYNNEI.

As DNA, the CDR3 is TGTGCCAGCAGCCAGAGACAAGACAGGGTGAACACTGAAGCTTTCTTT. Translation: CASSQRQDRVNTEAFF. The chain links TRBV3-1 (or the pseudogene TRBV3-2) to TRBJ1-1, with 7 bases lining up with TRBD1. This CDR3 comprises 16 residues. Per the germline V gene, CDR1 is LGHDT and CDR2 is YNNKEL (reference sequence). The junction had 7 bases not matched to a gene; V was cut back by 3 bases and J by 0 bases.

The chain links TRBV4-2 to TRBJ2-4; 8 bases align to TRBD2. The CDR3 is 15 amino acids. Germline CDR1 is LGHNA and CDR2 is YNFKEQ. J was trimmed by 4 bases and V by 3 bases; bases with no gene match: 5. The CDR3 DNA reads as TGTGCCAGCAGCCACATACTAGCGGAAAAAAACATTCAGTACTTC. Amino acid sequence: CASSHILAEKNIQYF.

The chain joins TRBV10-3 to TRBJ2-1; 14 bases match TRBD2. V lost 0 bases to trimming and J lost 8 bases; unmatched junction nucleotides: 6. This CDR3 spans 17 amino acids. Germline V gene data show CDR1 as ENHRY and CDR2 as SYGVKD. CDR3 nucleotides: TGTGCCATCAGTGAGTCGGGACTAGCGGGAGAAGGGGATGAGCAGTTCTTC. Translation: CAISESGLAGEGDEQFF.

V and J are TRBV24-1 and TRBJ2-5; 9 nucleotides align to TRBD2. The CDR3 is 17 residues long. The germline gives CDR1 KGHDR, CDR2 SFDVKD. Losses at the gene ends were 4 bases for V and 1 base for J; bases not matched to a gene: 9. The CDR3 is CATSDPRVAGVQETQYF. The CDR3 DNA reads as TGTGCCACCAGTGACCCGAGGGTAGCGGGAGTCCAAGAGACCCAGTACTTC.

The V gene is TRBV9, the J gene TRBJ1-3, with a tentative D call TRBD1 (6 bases). The CDR3 is 17 amino acids. The germline V gene has CDR1 SGDLS and CDR2 YYNGEE. V lost 3 bases and J 3 bases, leaving 19 bases between the germline ends. The CDR3 nucleotides read TGTGCCAGCAGCGACGGGGGGCAGGGTTCGTTTGGAAACACCATATATTTT. Translating gives CASSDGGQGSFGNTIYF.